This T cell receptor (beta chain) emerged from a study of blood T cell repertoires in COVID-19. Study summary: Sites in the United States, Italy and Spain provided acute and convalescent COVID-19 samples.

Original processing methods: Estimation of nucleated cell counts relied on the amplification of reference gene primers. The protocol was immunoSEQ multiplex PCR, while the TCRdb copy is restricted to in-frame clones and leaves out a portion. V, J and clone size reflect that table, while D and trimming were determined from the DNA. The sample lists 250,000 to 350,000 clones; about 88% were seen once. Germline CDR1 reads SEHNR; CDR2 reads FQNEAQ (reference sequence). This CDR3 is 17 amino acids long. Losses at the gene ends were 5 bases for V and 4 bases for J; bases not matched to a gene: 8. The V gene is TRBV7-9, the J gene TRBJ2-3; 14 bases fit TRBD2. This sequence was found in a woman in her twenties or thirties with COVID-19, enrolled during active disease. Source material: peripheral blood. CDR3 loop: CASSPWTSGRQADTQYF. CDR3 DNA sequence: TGTGCCAGCAGCCCGTGGACTAGCGGGAGGCAGGCAGATACGCAGTATTTT.